This entry features one T cell receptor (beta chain) sequence. CDR1 and CDR2 (germline): SQVTM, ANQGSEA. V lost 1 base and J 4 bases, leaving 13 bases between the germline ends. The CDR3 has 14 amino acids. This record comes from a study of glioma-infiltrating T cells after dendritic cell vaccination. About the study: Samples are from glioblastoma patients in Phase I and II dendritic cell vaccine trials. Between about 2003 and 2012, patients got autologous tumor lysate-pulsed dendritic cell vaccines.

Repertoires were generated with immunoSEQ multiplex PCR, while TCRdb's copy carries only in-frame clones and drops some. The sample lists 3,000 to 4,000 clones; about 94% were seen once. Blood PBMC samples: pre-vaccination, two weeks post third vaccination, and at tumor progression. This material consisted of blood, taken before dendritic cell vaccination. This TCR came from a human donor with glioblastoma. V and J are TRBV29-1 and TRBJ1-1; unclear D gene. CDR3 coding DNA: TGCAGCGTTGAAGTTCAGGTGTTTGGCACTGAAGCTTTCTTT. This encodes CSVEVQVFGTEAFF. Filled out from reference TRBV29-1 and TRBJ1-1, the complete variable domain reads SAVISQKPSRDICQRGTSLTIQCQVDSQVTMMFWYRQQPGQSLTLIATANQGSEATYESGFVIDKFPISRPNLTFSTLTVSNMSPEDSSIYLCSVEVQVFGTEAFFGQGTRLTVV.